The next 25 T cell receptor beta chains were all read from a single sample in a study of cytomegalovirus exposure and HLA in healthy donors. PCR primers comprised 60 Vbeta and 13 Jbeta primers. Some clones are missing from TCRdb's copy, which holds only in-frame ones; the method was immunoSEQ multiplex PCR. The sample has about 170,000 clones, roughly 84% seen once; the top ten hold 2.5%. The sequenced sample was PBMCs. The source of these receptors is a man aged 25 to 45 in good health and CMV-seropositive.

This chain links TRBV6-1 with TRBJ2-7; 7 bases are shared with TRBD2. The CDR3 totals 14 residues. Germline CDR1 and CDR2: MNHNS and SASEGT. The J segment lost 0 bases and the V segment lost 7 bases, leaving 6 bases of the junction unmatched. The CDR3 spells CASTREGSSYEQYF. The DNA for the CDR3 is TGTGCCAGCACGAGGGAGGGTTCCTCCTACGAGCAGTACTTC.

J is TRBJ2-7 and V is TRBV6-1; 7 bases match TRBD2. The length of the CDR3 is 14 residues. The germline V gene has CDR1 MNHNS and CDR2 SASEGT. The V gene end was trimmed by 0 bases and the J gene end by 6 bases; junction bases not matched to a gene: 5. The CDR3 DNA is TGTGCCAGCAGTGAAGCGCGGGGGATGCGCGAGCAGTACGTC. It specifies CASSEARGMREQYV.

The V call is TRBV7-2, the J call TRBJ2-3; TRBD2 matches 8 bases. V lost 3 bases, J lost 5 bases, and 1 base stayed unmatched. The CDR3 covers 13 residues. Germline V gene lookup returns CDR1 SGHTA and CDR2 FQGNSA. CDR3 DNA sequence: TGTGCCAGCAGCTTGGCGGGGGGAGATACGCAGTATTTT. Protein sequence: CASSLAGGDTQYF.

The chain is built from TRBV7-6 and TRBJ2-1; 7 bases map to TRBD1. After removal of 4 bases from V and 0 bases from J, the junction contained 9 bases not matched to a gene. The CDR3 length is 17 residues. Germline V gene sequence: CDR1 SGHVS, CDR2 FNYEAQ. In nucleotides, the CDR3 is TGTGCCAGCAGCTCAACAATGGGACAGATCTCCTACAATGAGCAGTTCTTC. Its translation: CASSSTMGQISYNEQFF.

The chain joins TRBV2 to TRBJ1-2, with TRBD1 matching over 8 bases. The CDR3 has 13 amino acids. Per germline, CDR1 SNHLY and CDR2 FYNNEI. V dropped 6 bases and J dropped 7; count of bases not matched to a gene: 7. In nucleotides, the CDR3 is TGTGCCAGCAGACCCGACAGGGGAGGTGGCTACACCTTC. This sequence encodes CASRPDRGGGYTF.

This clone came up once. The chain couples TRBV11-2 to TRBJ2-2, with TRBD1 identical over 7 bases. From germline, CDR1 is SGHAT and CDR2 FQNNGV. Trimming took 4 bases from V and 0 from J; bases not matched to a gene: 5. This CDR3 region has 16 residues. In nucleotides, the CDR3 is TGTGCCAGCAGCTCTTCGGGACAGACGAACACCGGGGAGCTGTTTTTT. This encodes CASSSSGQTNTGELFF. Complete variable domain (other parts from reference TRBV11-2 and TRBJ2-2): EAGVAQSPRYKIIEKRQSVAFWCNPISGHATLYWYQQILGQGPKLLIQFQNNGVVDDSQLPKDRFSAERLKGVDSTLKIQPAKLEDSAVYLCASSSSGQTNTGELFFGEGSRLTVL.

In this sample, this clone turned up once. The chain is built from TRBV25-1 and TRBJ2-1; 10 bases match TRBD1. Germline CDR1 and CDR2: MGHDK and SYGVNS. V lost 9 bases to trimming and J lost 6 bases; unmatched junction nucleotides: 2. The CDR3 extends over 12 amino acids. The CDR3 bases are TGTGCCAGGGGGGACAGGGGCAATGAGCAGTTCTTC. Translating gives CARGDRGNEQFF.

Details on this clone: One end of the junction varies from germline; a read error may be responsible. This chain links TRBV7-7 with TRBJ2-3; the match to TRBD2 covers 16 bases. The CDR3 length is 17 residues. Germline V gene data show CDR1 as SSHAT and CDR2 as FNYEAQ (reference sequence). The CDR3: CASSSGGVGLAGGPQYF. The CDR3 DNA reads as TGTGCTAGCAGCTCAGGGGGCGTGGGACTAGCGGGAGGGCCACAGTATTTT.

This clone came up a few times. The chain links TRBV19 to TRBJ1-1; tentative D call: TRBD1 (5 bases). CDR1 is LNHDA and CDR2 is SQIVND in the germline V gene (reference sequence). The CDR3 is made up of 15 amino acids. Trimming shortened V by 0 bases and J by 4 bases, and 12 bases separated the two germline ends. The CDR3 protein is CASSIDQGMSTEAFF. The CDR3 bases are TGTGCCAGTAGTATAGACCAGGGAATGAGCACTGAAGCTTTCTTT.

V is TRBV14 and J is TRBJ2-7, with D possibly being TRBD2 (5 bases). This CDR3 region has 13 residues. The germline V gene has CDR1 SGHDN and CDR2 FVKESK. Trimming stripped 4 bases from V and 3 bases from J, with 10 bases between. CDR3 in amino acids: CASSLGLGYEQYV. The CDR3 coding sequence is TGTGCCAGCAGCCTAGGACTGGGCTACGAGCAGTACGTC.

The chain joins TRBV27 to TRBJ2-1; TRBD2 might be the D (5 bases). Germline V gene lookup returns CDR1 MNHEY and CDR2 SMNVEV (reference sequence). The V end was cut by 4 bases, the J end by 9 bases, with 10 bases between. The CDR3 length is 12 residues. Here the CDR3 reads CASSSGVREQFF. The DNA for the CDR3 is TGTGCCAGCAGTTCCGGGGTACGTGAGCAGTTCTTC.

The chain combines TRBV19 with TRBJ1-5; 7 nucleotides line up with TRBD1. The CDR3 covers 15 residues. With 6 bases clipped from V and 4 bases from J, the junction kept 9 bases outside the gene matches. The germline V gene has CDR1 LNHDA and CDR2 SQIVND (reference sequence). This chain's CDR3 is CASSPEDRRNQPQHF. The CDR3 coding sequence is TGTGCCAGTAGCCCCGAGGACAGGAGAAATCAGCCCCAGCATTTT.

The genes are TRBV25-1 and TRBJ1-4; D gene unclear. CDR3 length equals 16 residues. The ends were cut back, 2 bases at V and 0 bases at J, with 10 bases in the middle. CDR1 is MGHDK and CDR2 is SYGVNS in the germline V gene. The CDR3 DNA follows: TGTGCCAGCAGTGAACCAGGAGGCGCAACTAATGAAAAACTGTTTTTT. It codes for CASSEPGGATNEKLFF.

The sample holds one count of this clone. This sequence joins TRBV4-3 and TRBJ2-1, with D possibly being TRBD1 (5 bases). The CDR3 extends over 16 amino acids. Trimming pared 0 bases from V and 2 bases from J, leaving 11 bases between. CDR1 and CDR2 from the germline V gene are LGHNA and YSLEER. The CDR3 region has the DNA TGCGCCAGCAGCCAAGATCGACAGTTCACCTACAATGAGCAGTTCTTC. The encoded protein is CASSQDRQFTYNEQFF.

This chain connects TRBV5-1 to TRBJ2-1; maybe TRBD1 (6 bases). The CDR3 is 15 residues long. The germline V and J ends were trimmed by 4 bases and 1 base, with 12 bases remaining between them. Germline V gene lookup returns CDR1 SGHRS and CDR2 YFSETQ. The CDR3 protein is CASSPKGGSYNEQFF. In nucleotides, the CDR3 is TGCGCCAGCAGCCCCAAAGGGGGTTCCTACAATGAGCAGTTCTTC. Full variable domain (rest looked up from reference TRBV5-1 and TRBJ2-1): KAGVTQTPRYLIKTRGQQVTLSCSPISGHRSVSWYQQTPGQGLQFLFEYFSETQRNKGNFPGRFSGRQFSNSRSEMNVSTLELGDSALYLCASSPKGGSYNEQFFGPGTRLTVL.

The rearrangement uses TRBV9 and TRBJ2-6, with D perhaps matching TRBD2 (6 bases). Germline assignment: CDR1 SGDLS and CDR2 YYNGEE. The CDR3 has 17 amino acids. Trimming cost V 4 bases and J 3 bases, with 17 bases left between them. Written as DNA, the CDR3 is TGTGCCAGCAGCCTTCTGGGGGGTACCGGTGGGGCCAACGTCCTGACTTTC. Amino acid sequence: CASSLLGGTGGANVLTF.

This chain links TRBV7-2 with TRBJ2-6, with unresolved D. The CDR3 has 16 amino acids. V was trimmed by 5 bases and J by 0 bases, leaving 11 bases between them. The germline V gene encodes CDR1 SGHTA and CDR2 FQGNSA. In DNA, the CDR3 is TGTGCCAGCAGCAACAGACCCCCCTCTGGGGCCAACGTCCTGACTTTC. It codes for CASSNRPPSGANVLTF.

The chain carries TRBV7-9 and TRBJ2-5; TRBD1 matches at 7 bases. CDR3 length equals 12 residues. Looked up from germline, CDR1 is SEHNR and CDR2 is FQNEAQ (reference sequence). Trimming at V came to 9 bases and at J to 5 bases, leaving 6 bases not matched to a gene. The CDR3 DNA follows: TGTGCCAGTTGGACAGGCGGGGAGACCCAGTACTTC. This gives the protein CASWTGGETQYF.

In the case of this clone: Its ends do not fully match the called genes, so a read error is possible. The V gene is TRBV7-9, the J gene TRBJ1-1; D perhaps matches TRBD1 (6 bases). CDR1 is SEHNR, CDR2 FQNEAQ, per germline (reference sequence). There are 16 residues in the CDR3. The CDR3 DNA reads TGTTCCAGCAGCTTAGGGGACGGGGGGCCCGACACTGAAGCTTTCTTT. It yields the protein CSSSLGDGGPDTEAFF.

CDR3 in DNA: TGCGCCAGCAGCCAAGGTCGGGGGGCGGGATACGAGCAGTACTTC. Amino acids: CASSQGRGAGYEQYF. The chain joins TRBV4-1 to TRBJ2-7, with TRBD2 as a possible D gene (7 bases). V dropped 1 base and J dropped 4 bases, with 14 bases sitting between them. The CDR3 consists of 15 residues. Germline V gene sequence: CDR1 MGHRA, CDR2 YSYEKL.

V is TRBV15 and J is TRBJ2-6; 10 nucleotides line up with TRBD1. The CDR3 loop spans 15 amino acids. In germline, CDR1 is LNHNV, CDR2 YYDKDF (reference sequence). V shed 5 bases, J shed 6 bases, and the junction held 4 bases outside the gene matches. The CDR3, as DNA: TGTGCCACCAGCGGACGACAGGGGGCGGCCAACGTCCTGACTTTC. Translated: CATSGRQGAANVLTF.

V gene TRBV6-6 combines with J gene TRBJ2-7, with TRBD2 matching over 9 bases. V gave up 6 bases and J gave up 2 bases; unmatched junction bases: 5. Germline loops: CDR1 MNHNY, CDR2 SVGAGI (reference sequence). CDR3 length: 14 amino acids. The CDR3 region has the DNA TGTGCCAGCAGGTTGACTAGCGGAGCCTACGAGCAGTACGTC. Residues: CASRLTSGAYEQYV.

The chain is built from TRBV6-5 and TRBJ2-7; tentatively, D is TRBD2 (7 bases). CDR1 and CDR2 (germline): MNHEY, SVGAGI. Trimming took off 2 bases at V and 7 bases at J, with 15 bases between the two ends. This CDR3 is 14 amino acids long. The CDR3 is CASSYGGASGEQYF. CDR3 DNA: TGTGCCAGCAGTTACGGGGGGGCGAGTGGGGAGCAGTACTTC.

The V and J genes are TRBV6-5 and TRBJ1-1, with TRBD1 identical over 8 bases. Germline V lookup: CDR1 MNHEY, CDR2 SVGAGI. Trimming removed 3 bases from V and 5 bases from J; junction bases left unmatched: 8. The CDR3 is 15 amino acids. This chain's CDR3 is CASSYTLQGGTEAFF. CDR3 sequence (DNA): TGTGCCAGCAGTTATACCTTACAGGGGGGAACTGAAGCTTTCTTT.

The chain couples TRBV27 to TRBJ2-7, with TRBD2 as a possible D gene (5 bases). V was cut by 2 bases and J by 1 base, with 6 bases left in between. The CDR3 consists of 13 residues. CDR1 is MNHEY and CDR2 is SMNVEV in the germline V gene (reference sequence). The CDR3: CASSLGESYEQYF. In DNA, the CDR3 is TGTGCCAGCAGTTTAGGGGAGTCCTACGAGCAGTACTTC.